This TCR beta chain was captured in a study of blood T cell repertoires in COVID-19. Turning to the study itself: Samples representing acute and convalescent COVID-19 were sourced from the United States, Italy and Spain.

Original handling: Amplification of reference gene primers was used by the study to estimate nucleated cell counts. Produced via immunoSEQ multiplex PCR; TCRdb's table is partial and in-frame only. V and J calls and clone size come straight from that table; D and trimming were deduced from the DNA. Here the sample spans 20,000 to 25,000 clones, around 80% being singletons. This TCR came from a man in his sixties with active COVID-19. The sample consisted of peripheral blood.

This CDR3 is CASSSTPRGYGYTF. The CDR3 DNA is TGTGCCAGCAGTTCCACCCCCAGGGGATATGGCTACACCTTC. The chain carries TRBV27 and TRBJ1-2; D might be TRBD1 (6 bases). Looked up from germline, CDR1 is MNHEY and CDR2 is SMNVEV (reference sequence). V was shortened by 4 bases and J by 5 bases, with 14 bases between the two germline ends. CDR3 size: 14 residues.